This T cell receptor (beta chain) originates from a study of T-cell reconstitution after alpha-beta-depleted transplantation in children. Overall study results and limits: T-cell counts and diversity at one year post-transplant came mainly from newly produced T cells. Alpha-beta T cells present about two months after transplant were reported to originate from several hundred expanded graft clones.

About this clonotype itself: Its antigen is unidentified.

V lost 0 bases and J lost 3, with 3 bases in between. Per the germline V gene, CDR1 is MNHEY and CDR2 is SVGAGI. CDR3 length: 13 amino acids. The TCRbeta library incorporated unique molecular identifiers. TCRdb passed the PCR reads through MiXCR, listing each CDR3 protein once. The sample carries about 1,000,000 distinct CDR3 sequences, roughly 29% recorded once. The chain is built from TRBV6-5 and TRBJ2-4; D is unresolved. The source material was PBMCs, mostly from graft donor cells, sampled 360 days after TCRalphabeta/CD19-depleted stem cell transplant. The TCR comes from a boy under two years old who had a stem cell transplant for SCID, so the T cells may come from the graft donor. The CDR3 reads CASSYSDKNIQYF. CDR3 DNA: TGTGCCAGCAGTTACTCGGACAAAAACATTCAGTACTTC.